This T cell receptor beta chain was found in a study of Ad26.COV2.S vaccination and SARS-CoV-2 variants (dated by TCRdb to the early 2020s). General notes on the study: Vaccine-arm donors were drawn from COV1001, a multicentre, randomized, double-blind, placebo-controlled phase I-IIa trial of Ad26.COV2.S in healthy adults. TCRbeta repertoire sequencing served as the tool for gauging how specific and how broad the SARS-CoV-2-reactive T cell receptors were following Ad26.COV2.S vaccination. Investigators did not know the trial group allocation while performing experiments and assessing outcomes. Ad26.COV2.S was given intramuscularly at 5x10^10 or 1x10^11 viral particles, as a single shot or as two shots 56 days apart. Trial participants were randomized into five groups of five: low-dose or high-dose Ad26.COV2.S given once or twice, or placebo on both occasions. A total of roughly 32 samples were included in the TCR-sequenced set, comprising roughly 20 Ad26.COV2.S vaccine recipients, 5 placebo recipients and 8 SARS-CoV-2 convalescent individuals. Broader findings and caveats from the paper: The authors noted that total T cell responses may have been underestimated by the TCR breadth and depth analyses. Substantial breadth of spike-specific CD8+ and CD4+ T cell responses was reported after vaccination. Ad26.COV2.S recipients had higher spike-specific TCR breadth than placebo recipients (P = 0.0014). The study lacked the statistical power to compare responses across vaccine doses or regimens. Vaccine and placebo recipients had comparable non-spike TCR breadth, which fits with the vaccine containing only spike.

TCRbeta CDR3 regions were sequenced with the immunoSEQ Assay. After extraction, genomic DNA underwent amplification by bias-controlled multiplex PCR, followed by high-throughput sequencing. The authors' analysis ran thus. Collapsing and filtering of sequences were performed to quantify the absolute abundance of each unique TCRbeta CDR3 region. T cell fraction was estimated by normalizing TCRbeta template counts to usable DNA, which was measured by amplifying reference genes present in all nucleated cells. Repertoire TCRs were annotated as SARS-CoV-2-specific by exact matching of V gene, CDR3 amino acid sequence and J gene to a known reactive TCR set. The reference SARS-CoV-2 TCR set came from MIRA and was filtered for enrichment in COVID-19-positive ImmuneCODE repertoires, removing public or cross-reactive TCRs. Using the MIRA antigens, annotated TCRs were further analysed by specific ORF or by position within an ORF. Breadth was defined as the number of annotated unique rearrangements divided by the total number of unique productive rearrangements, and depth was defined as the summed frequency of the annotated unique rearrangements. Two-sided Wilcoxon rank-sum tests were applied when comparing TCR breadth between groups. TCRdb took this table from immuneACCESS and kept in-frame rearrangements with V and J called. Such tables lack part of the clones; where checked against another copy, unresolved V genes explain under half of the gap, and the rest is unexplained. V and J calls and clone size come straight from that table; D and trimming were deduced from the DNA. The sample table shows fewer than 400,000 clones, and around four fifths are seen once. Approximately 2.2% of the sample is taken by the ten largest.

Per the publication, the treatment or condition label means: roughly 19 received Ad26.COV2.S at low or high dose, single or two shots; a few received placebo; per-sample allocation not given. Repertoires of vaccine and placebo recipients were sequenced from samples collected on day 63 after the first injection. Between 29 July and 7 August 2020, Cohort 1b enrolled around 25 adults aged 18-55 years at one site in Boston, USA. Ad26.COV2.S was a replication-incompetent adenovirus type 26 vector that expressed a prefusion-stabilized SARS-CoV-2 spike protein derived from the original Wuhan strain. A distance of 6 bases separates the germline ends of V and J, which lose 0 bases and 9 bases respectively. The germline V gene supplies CDR1 SGHVS and CDR2 FQNEAQ. CDR3 length: 13 amino acids, cysteine to phenylalanine. Kept here is only the CDR3 DNA, which spans 39 bases and is read in frame from base 1. As for this clone: Its antigen is still unknown. The sample holds no much larger clone one base away, and base qualities are not on file.

The TCR comes from a person aged 18 to 65 who received the Ad26.COV2.S COVID-19 vaccine or a placebo. The V and J segments used are TRBV7-8 and TRBJ1-6; the D gene remains uncertain. The sample here was peripheral blood, taken in a trial of Ad26.COV2.S vaccine versus placebo. The DNA sequence reads TGTGCCAGCAGCTTAGCCAAGGGTTCACCCCTCCACTTT. Its translation is CASSLAKGSPLHF.